These 3 T cell receptor beta chains were all obtained from the same sample, sequenced in a study of cytomegalovirus exposure and HLA in healthy donors. 60 Vbeta and 13 Jbeta primers were used in PCR. Sequenced by immunoSEQ multiplex PCR; TCRdb stores in-frame clones only, minus some. The sample includes under 150,000 clones, about 69% seen only once; the top ten take roughly 3%. Sequenced input: PBMCs. All receptors derive from a young man in good health and CMV-seronegative.

The V gene is TRBV7-2, the J gene TRBJ2-1; 7 positions match TRBD1. J was trimmed by 6 bases and V by 0 bases; bases with no gene match: 5. Germline V gene lookup returns CDR1 SGHTA and CDR2 FQGNSA. The CDR3 spans 15 residues. The CDR3 loop reads CASSLAPGTVNEQFF. As DNA, the CDR3 is TGTGCCAGCAGCTTAGCGCCCGGGACAGTCAATGAGCAGTTCTTC.

This clone has only a few counts. The chain is built from TRBV7-2 and TRBJ1-5; TRBD1 might be the D (5 bases). CDR3 length equals 13 residues. CDR1 and CDR2 (germline): SGHTA, FQGNSA. V lost 5 bases and J lost 4, with 9 bases in between. For the CDR3, the DNA is TGTGCCAGCAGCGGAGGGGTGAATCAGCCCCAGCATTTT. It is translated as CASSGGVNQPQHF.

CDR3 nucleotides: TGCGCCAGCAGTTCGGACGGGGCAACTAATGAAAAACTGTTTTTT. Its translation is CASSSDGATNEKLFF. This rearrangement joins TRBV5-1 to TRBJ1-4; D unclear. The germline gives CDR1 SGHRS, CDR2 YFSETQ. V was trimmed by 5 bases and J by 0 bases, leaving 11 bases between them. CDR3 length: 15 residues. Filled out from reference TRBV5-1 and TRBJ1-4, the complete variable domain reads KAGVTQTPRYLIKTRGQQVTLSCSPISGHRSVSWYQQTPGQGLQFLFEYFSETQRNKGNFPGRFSGRQFSNSRSEMNVSTLELGDSALYLCASSSDGATNEKLFFGSGTQLSVL.